The 16 T cell receptor beta chains below were found in one sample sequenced in a study of T cells in tumors after PD-1 blockade. The repertoire was sequenced with immunoSEQ multiplex PCR; TCRdb's copy has only in-frame clones and lacks some. The table has tens of thousands of clones, 74% seen once. Sequences were derived from PBMCs, sampled after anti-PD-1 treatment. These receptors were taken from a human donor with basal cell carcinoma.

This clone was detected a few times. The chain carries TRBV2 and TRBJ2-3; D might be TRBD2 (6 bases). Trimming removed 4 bases at V and 8 bases at J, with 13 bases between. Germline-derived CDR1 and CDR2 are SNHLY and FYNNEI. The CDR3 extends over 13 amino acids. CDR3 bases: TGTGCCAGCAGTGGGTCTAGCGCTGGTACGCAGTATTTT. Protein sequence: CASSGSSAGTQYF.

The rearrangement links TRBV15 to TRBJ1-2; no reliable D call. The germline gives CDR1 LNHNV, CDR2 YYDKDF (reference sequence). The V end was cut by 0 bases, the J end by 8 bases, with 13 bases between. The CDR3 covers 14 residues. As DNA, the CDR3 is TGTGCCACCAGCAGAGATATCGGCCCTGGAGGCTACACCTTC. Its translation is CATSRDIGPGGYTF.

The chain carries TRBV29-1 and TRBJ2-5, with 8 bases lining up with TRBD1. V lost 4 bases to trimming and J lost 5 bases; unmatched junction nucleotides: 6. Germline CDR1 is SQVTM and CDR2 is ANQGSEA. This CDR3 contains 13 residues. The CDR3 reads CSVGTGIGETQYF. The CDR3 DNA is TGCAGCGTTGGGACAGGGATAGGGGAGACCCAGTACTTC. The variable domain in full, with the rest retrieved from reference TRBV29-1 and TRBJ2-5, is SAVISQKPSRDICQRGTSLTIQCQVDSQVTMMFWYRQQPGQSLTLIATANQGSEATYESGFVIDKFPISRPNLTFSTLTVSNMSPEDSSIYLCSVGTGIGETQYFGPGTRLLVL.

V and J are TRBV5-1 and TRBJ2-3; 9 bases map to TRBD2. The CDR3 totals 15 residues. The V gene's germline CDR1 is SGHRS and CDR2 YFSETQ. The V and J ends lost 5 bases and 1 base, in that order; junction bases with no gene match: 5. This CDR3 reads CASRVRTSGTDTQYF. The CDR3 DNA reads as TGCGCCAGCAGAGTAAGGACTAGCGGCACAGATACGCAGTATTTT.

The rearrangement uses TRBV7-2 and TRBJ2-6; D unclear. CDR1 and CDR2 from the germline V gene are SGHTA and FQGNSA. Trimming cost V 2 bases and J 0 bases, with 5 bases left between them. CDR3 length: 15 residues. The CDR3 nucleotides read TGTGCCAGCAGCTTAATCCCCTCTGGGGCCAACGTCCTGACTTTC. As protein: CASSLIPSGANVLTF. Full variable domain (missing parts from reference TRBV7-2 and TRBJ2-6): GAGVSQSPSNKVTEKGKDVELRCDPISGHTALYWYRQSLGQGLEFLIYFQGNSAPDKSGLPSDRFSAERTGGSVSTLTIQRTQQEDSAVYLCASSLIPSGANVLTFGAGSRLTVL.

V usage is TRBV30 and J usage is TRBJ2-4; a weak D match, TRBD2 (6 bases). The CDR3 covers 13 residues. Germline CDR1 reads GTSNPN; CDR2 reads SVGIG (reference sequence). Trimming took 0 bases from V and 7 from J, leaving 10 bases between them. The CDR3 nucleotides are TGTGCCTGGAGTGTCGGGGGTACGAACATTCAGTACTTC. Translating gives CAWSVGGTNIQYF.

This clone is medium-sized (0.01 to 0.1%) within its sample. The rearrangement joins TRBV18 to TRBJ2-1, with 9 bases fitting TRBD1. With V trimmed by 3 bases and J by 0 bases, 9 bases remained unmatched. The length of the CDR3 is 18 residues. CDR1 KGHSH and CDR2 LQKENI come from the germline V gene. CDR3 nucleotides: TGTGCCAGCTCACCGAGTCCCGGGACAGGGAGCTCCTACAATGAGCAGTTCTTC. Its protein is CASSPSPGTGSSYNEQFF. Full variable domain (missing parts from reference TRBV18 and TRBJ2-1): NAGVMQNPRHLVRRRGQEARLRCSPMKGHSHVYWYRQLPEEGLKFMVYLQKENIIDESGMPKERFSAEFPKEGPSILRIQQVVRGDSAAYFCASSPSPGTGSSYNEQFFGPGTRLTVL.

The V and J genes are TRBV2 and TRBJ2-1; 9 nucleotides align to TRBD1. This CDR3 has 12 residues. CDR1 and CDR2 from the germline V gene are SNHLY and FYNNEI. Trimming cost V 6 bases and J 8 bases; bases outside gene matches: 2. Written as DNA, the CDR3 is TGTGCCAGCAGGACAGGGGGATATGAGCAGTTCTTC. It is translated as CASRTGGYEQFF.

This clone has only a few counts. V and J are TRBV12-5 and TRBJ2-5; D ambiguous. The CDR3 contains 12 residues. Deletions cut 0 bases from V and 6 bases from J, with 5 bases between. CDR1 is LGHNT, CDR2 FRNRAP, per germline. For the CDR3, the DNA is TGTGCTAGTGGTTTGGTAGGAAAGACCCAGTACTTC. Translated, it gives CASGLVGKTQYF.

This clone was found once. CDR3: CASSESGSSYNEQFF. CDR3 DNA: TGTGCCAGCAGTGAGTCGGGTAGCTCCTACAATGAGCAGTTCTTC. The V gene is TRBV2, the J gene TRBJ2-1; the D is unclear. Germline V lookup: CDR1 SNHLY, CDR2 FYNNEI. Trimming left V 3 bases short and J 0 bases short, with 9 bases between. This CDR3 spans 15 amino acids.

This chain joins TRBV30 and TRBJ2-5; D might be TRBD2 (7 bases). Deletions cut 0 bases from V and 5 bases from J, with 13 bases between. This CDR3 spans 14 amino acids. In germline, CDR1 is GTSNPN, CDR2 SVGIG (reference sequence). The CDR3 reads CAWSVAGGRETQYF. The CDR3 DNA sequence: TGTGCCTGGAGTGTAGCCGGGGGGCGGGAGACCCAGTACTTC.

This clone was counted only a few times. The V and J genes are TRBV30 and TRBJ1-1; tentative D call: TRBD1 (6 bases). The CDR3 consists of 15 residues. V was trimmed by 0 bases and J by 0 bases, leaving 11 bases between them. In germline, CDR1 is GTSNPN, CDR2 SVGIG (reference sequence). DNA of the CDR3: TGTGCCTGGAGTGTATATGGGGGCTTGAACACTGAAGCTTTCTTT. Its protein is CAWSVYGGLNTEAFF.

This chain uses TRBV9 with TRBJ1-1; D is perhaps TRBD1 (6 bases). This CDR3 spans 16 amino acids. Germline CDR1 SGDLS, CDR2 YYNGEE. The V end lost 0 bases, the J end lost 2 bases, and 14 bases lay between the germline ends. In nucleotides, the CDR3 is TGTGCCAGCAGCGTAGGCGGTGGGACACTAAACACTGAAGCTTTCTTT. It encodes CASSVGGGTLNTEAFF. Based on the CDR3 plus reference TRBV9 and TRBJ1-1, the full variable domain is DSGVTQTPKHLITATGQRVTLRCSPRSGDLSVYWYQQSLDQGLQFLIQYYNGEERAKGNILERFSAQQFPDLHSELNLSSLELGDSALYFCASSVGGGTLNTEAFFGQGTRLTVV.

The V gene is TRBV11-3, the J gene TRBJ2-1, with D perhaps assigned TRBD1 or TRBD2 (5 bases each). Trimming took 2 bases from V and 7 from J, leaving 9 bases between them. The CDR3 loop spans 13 amino acids. Germline CDR1 and CDR2: SGHNT and YENEEA. CDR3 sequence reads: CASSLRGGNEQFF. The DNA for the CDR3 is TGTGCCAGCAGCTTAAGGGGCGGGAATGAGCAGTTCTTC.

This clone was detected only once. The chain couples TRBV30 to TRBJ1-6; 8 nucleotides line up with TRBD1. This CDR3 has 14 amino acids. V trimming: 0 bases; J trimming: 7 bases; junction bases outside the gene matches: 2. CDR1 and CDR2 from the germline V gene are GTSNPN and SVGIG (reference sequence). The CDR3 sequence: CAWSVGDRNSPLHF. CDR3 DNA sequence: TGTGCCTGGAGTGTTGGGGACAGGAATTCACCCCTCCACTTT.

The chain employs TRBV5-1 and TRBJ1-2; D gene unclear. The CDR3 is made up of 14 amino acids. Germline V gives CDR1 SGHRS, CDR2 YFSETQ. V was pared by 3 bases and J by 1 base, with 10 bases between. CDR3 sequence (DNA): TGCGCCAGCAGCTATAACAGCGATAACTATGGCTACACCTTC. This translates into CASSYNSDNYGYTF.